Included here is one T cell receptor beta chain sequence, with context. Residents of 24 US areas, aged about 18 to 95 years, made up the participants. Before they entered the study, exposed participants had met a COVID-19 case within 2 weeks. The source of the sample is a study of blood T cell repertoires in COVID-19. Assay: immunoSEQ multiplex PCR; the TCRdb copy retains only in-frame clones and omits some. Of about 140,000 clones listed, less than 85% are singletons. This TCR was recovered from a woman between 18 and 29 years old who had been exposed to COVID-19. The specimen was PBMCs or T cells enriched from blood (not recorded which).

CDR3 bases: TGTGCCAGCAGCCAAGAGTCTTTGAGAACCATATATTTT. It translates to CASSQESLRTIYF. The rearrangement joins TRBV4-2 to TRBJ1-3; D is unresolved. Germline V lookup: CDR1 LGHNA, CDR2 YNFKEQ. The length of the CDR3 is 13 residues. Between the trimmed V and J ends, which lost 0 bases and 10 bases, there was a span of 10 bases.